This is a list of T cell receptor beta chains from one sample in a study of molecular identifiers for immune sequencing clone quantification. TCRdb re-analysed the PCR reads in MiXCR, keeping a single row per CDR3 protein. This table has over 70,000 distinct CDR3 sequences, approximately 25% appearing once. The specimen was naive CD8+ T cells from blood, with Jurkat cell RNA spiked in. The receptors stem from a human donor in good health. Some libraries in this study had Jurkat cell RNA spiked in. Each CDR3 is given with its conserved first and last residue. The size of a clone is reported for some rows only, either as once, few or many, or as a class for expanded clones.

v_gene: TRBV6-5
j_gene: TRBJ2-7
abundance: many
CDR3aa: CASSYSMGYEQYF

v_gene: TRBV10-3
j_gene: TRBJ2-3
abundance: many
CDR3aa: CAIGTRTGTDTQYF

v_gene: TRBV15
j_gene: TRBJ1-1
abundance: .
CDR3aa: CATSRVEGMAHKAFF

v_gene: TRBV27
j_gene: TRBJ2-5
abundance: .
CDR3aa: CASRSRSGQQKETQYF

v_gene: TRBV5-6
j_gene: TRBJ2-7
abundance: few
CDR3aa: CASSRSGYSYEQYF

v_gene: TRBV4-3
j_gene: TRBJ2-7
abundance: .
CDR3aa: CASSPTTYPSSYEQYF

v_gene: TRBV27
j_gene: TRBJ2-3
abundance: .
CDR3aa: CASSLSGLGLTDTQYF

v_gene: TRBV28
j_gene: TRBJ2-7
abundance: few
CDR3aa: CASSYTRTGPTDEQYF

v_gene: TRBV27
j_gene: TRBJ2-7
abundance: .
CDR3aa: CASSPRGPRGVDEQYF

v_gene: TRBV4-2
j_gene: TRBJ2-1
abundance: .
CDR3aa: CASSPATEYNEQFF

v_gene: TRBV23-1
j_gene: TRBJ2-3
abundance: many
CDR3aa: CASSPKDRDRDTQYF

v_gene: TRBV3-1
j_gene: TRBJ2-5
abundance: few
CDR3aa: CASSGWTGKETQYF

v_gene: TRBV9
j_gene: TRBJ1-2
abundance: few
CDR3aa: CASSVGVGPLFGYTF

v_gene: TRBV4-3
j_gene: TRBJ1-2
abundance: .
CDR3aa: CASSQEERGYGYTF

v_gene: TRBV7-2
j_gene: TRBJ2-7
abundance: .
CDR3aa: CASSFVREGPFGEQYF

v_gene: TRBV6-6
j_gene: TRBJ1-1
abundance: .
CDR3aa: CASSRRTANTEAFF

v_gene: TRBV19
j_gene: TRBJ2-3
abundance: .
CDR3aa: CASSHRGGDTQYF

v_gene: TRBV7-8
j_gene: TRBJ1-1
abundance: many
CDR3aa: CASSIPLDRANTEAFF

v_gene: TRBV5-1
j_gene: TRBJ2-3
abundance: many
CDR3aa: CASSFTQGSTDTQYF

v_gene: TRBV4-3
j_gene: TRBJ1-1
abundance: many
CDR3aa: CASSQDYTVTEAFF

v_gene: TRBV11-2
j_gene: TRBJ2-7
abundance: .
CDR3aa: CASTMGLAGYSYEQYF

v_gene: TRBV7-6
j_gene: TRBJ2-2
abundance: .
CDR3aa: CASSSGQGAAGELFF

v_gene: TRBV28
j_gene: TRBJ2-2
abundance: many
CDR3aa: CASESGDRAAGELFF

v_gene: TRBV25-1
j_gene: TRBJ2-5
abundance: few
CDR3aa: CASRTAQETQYF

v_gene: TRBV29-1
j_gene: TRBJ2-1
abundance: many
CDR3aa: CSVEAPNEQFF

v_gene: TRBV19
j_gene: TRBJ2-1
abundance: .
CDR3aa: CASSIGGAEEFF

v_gene: TRBV7-3
j_gene: TRBJ2-3
abundance: few
CDR3aa: CASSLIGGNTDTQYF

v_gene: TRBV28
j_gene: TRBJ1-2
abundance: many
CDR3aa: CASRRGFYGYTF

v_gene: TRBV29-1
j_gene: TRBJ2-3
abundance: many
CDR3aa: CSVDPGVAGTDTQYF

v_gene: TRBV28
j_gene: TRBJ2-5
abundance: few
CDR3aa: CASSPPGAYGTQYF

v_gene: TRBV11-2
j_gene: TRBJ2-3
abundance: many
CDR3aa: CASSPVRGGVSTDTQYF

v_gene: TRBV28
j_gene: TRBJ2-5
abundance: .
CDR3aa: CASSIRDQETQYF

v_gene: TRBV5-6
j_gene: TRBJ1-5
abundance: few
CDR3aa: CASSPGGDQPQHF

v_gene: TRBV25-1
j_gene: TRBJ2-7
abundance: once
CDR3aa: CASSGDGGHEQYF

v_gene: TRBV27
j_gene: TRBJ1-6
abundance: many
CDR3aa: CASSIQMGNSPLHF

v_gene: TRBV6-5
j_gene: TRBJ1-1
abundance: .
CDR3aa: CASSPSWANTEAFF

v_gene: TRBV9
j_gene: TRBJ2-3
abundance: .
CDR3aa: CASSVSGGADTQYF

v_gene: TRBV30
j_gene: TRBJ2-5
abundance: many
CDR3aa: CAWSVGASYQETQYF

v_gene: TRBV30
j_gene: TRBJ2-1
abundance: .
CDR3aa: CAWSEGYSEQFF

v_gene: TRBV2
j_gene: TRBJ1-1
abundance: .
CDR3aa: CATIPQLNTEAFF

v_gene: TRBV11-2
j_gene: TRBJ2-7
abundance: once
CDR3aa: CASSLESGTGILEEQYF

v_gene: TRBV28
j_gene: TRBJ2-3
abundance: many
CDR3aa: CASMGQGTDTQYF

v_gene: TRBV20-1
j_gene: TRBJ2-7
abundance: few
CDR3aa: CSAIDRGLSYEQYF

v_gene: TRBV7-2
j_gene: TRBJ2-1
abundance: .
CDR3aa: CASSSLTSGHSWEQFF

v_gene: TRBV27
j_gene: TRBJ2-7
abundance: .
CDR3aa: CASLPTGAGGPYEQYF

v_gene: TRBV7-9
j_gene: TRBJ2-3
abundance: many
CDR3aa: CASSLLQGYTDTQYF

v_gene: TRBV18
j_gene: TRBJ1-5
abundance: .
CDR3aa: CASSPGVEQPQHF

v_gene: TRBV6-2/TRBV6-3
j_gene: TRBJ2-5
abundance: .
CDR3aa: CASSQEFGQQETQYF

v_gene: TRBV5-1
j_gene: TRBJ2-7
abundance: .
CDR3aa: CASSFGTAREQYF

v_gene: TRBV7-7
j_gene: TRBJ2-5
abundance: .
CDR3aa: CASSLTVSRDPAQETQYF

v_gene: TRBV7-9
j_gene: TRBJ2-7
abundance: many
CDR3aa: CASSLTLGQYF

v_gene: TRBV7-2
j_gene: TRBJ2-1
abundance: .
CDR3aa: CASSLGSSGSTYNEQFF

v_gene: TRBV27
j_gene: TRBJ2-3
abundance: many
CDR3aa: CASGAGSPDTQYF

v_gene: TRBV10-3
j_gene: TRBJ2-2
abundance: .
CDR3aa: CAISDGGGNTGELFF

v_gene: TRBV27
j_gene: TRBJ2-7
abundance: .
CDR3aa: CASGPGDDYEQYF